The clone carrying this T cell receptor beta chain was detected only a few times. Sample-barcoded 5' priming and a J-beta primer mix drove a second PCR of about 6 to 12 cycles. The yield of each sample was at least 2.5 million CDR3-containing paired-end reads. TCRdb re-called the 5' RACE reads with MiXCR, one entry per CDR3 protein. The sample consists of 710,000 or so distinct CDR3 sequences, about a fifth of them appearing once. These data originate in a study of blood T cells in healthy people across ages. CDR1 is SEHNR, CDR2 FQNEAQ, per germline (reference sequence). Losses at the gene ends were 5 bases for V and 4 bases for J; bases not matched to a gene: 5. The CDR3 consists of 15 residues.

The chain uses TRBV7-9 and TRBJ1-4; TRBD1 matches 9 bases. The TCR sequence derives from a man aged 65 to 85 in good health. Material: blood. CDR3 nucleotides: TGTGCCAGCAGCCCGGACAGGGGCTTTAATGAAAAACTGTTTTTT. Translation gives CASSPDRGFNEKLFF.